This TCR beta chain was recorded in a study of T cell responses to AZD1222 COVID-19 vaccine. Data came from immunoSEQ multiplex PCR; TCRdb stores just in-frame clones and leaves some out. The data contain 95,000 to 110,000 clones, about 90% of them singletons. A note on this clone: Its antigen is not identified.

Analysis merged second doses at about 4 or about 12 weeks. Study findings and constraints: Donors were chiefly white British, with a greater number of females, and clonal diversity was perhaps underestimated. Among AZD1222 vaccinees, only five to seven were seropositive at baseline.

CDR1 SGDLS and CDR2 YYNGEE come from the germline V gene. The CDR3 extends over 14 amino acids. The germline V and J ends were trimmed by 4 bases and 4 bases, with 11 bases remaining between them. Sequencing was performed on peripheral blood, taken 28 days after the second AZD1222 dose. This sequence joins TRBV9 and TRBJ2-2; D tentatively fits TRBD1 or TRBD2 (6 bases each). This clonotype was sampled from an adult who received the AZD1222 COVID-19 vaccine. The CDR3 nucleotides are TGTGCCAGCAGCCCCGGGGGCCGCACCGGGGAGCTGTTTTTT. It yields the protein CASSPGGRTGELFF. The full variable domain, in which reference TRBV9 and TRBJ2-2 provide the parts outside the CDR3, is DSGVTQTPKHLITATGQRVTLRCSPRSGDLSVYWYQQSLDQGLQFLIQYYNGEERAKGNILERFSAQQFPDLHSELNLSSLELGDSALYFCASSPGGRTGELFFGEGSRLTVL.